This section outlines one T cell receptor beta chain sequence together with its context. These data originate in a study of T cell changes during pregnancy in multiple sclerosis. Measured with immunoSEQ multiplex PCR; TCRdb has only the in-frame clones, and not every one. This sample has 70,000 to 95,000 clones, with around 92% found just once. CDR3 size: 14 residues. With V trimmed by 5 bases and J by 2 bases, 7 bases remained unmatched. The germline CDR1 and CDR2 sequences are SGHNT and YYREEE (reference sequence). Sequencing used peripheral blood, obtained in the third trimester of pregnancy. The chain joins TRBV5-4 to TRBJ2-7, with 7 nucleotides matching TRBD1. This TCR was sampled from a female donor with multiple sclerosis, enrolled in a pregnancy study. CDR3 in amino acids: CASRLRQGAYEQYF. The CDR3 DNA sequence: TGTGCCAGCAGACTAAGACAGGGTGCCTACGAGCAGTACTTC. Based on the CDR3 plus reference TRBV5-4 and TRBJ2-7, the full variable domain is ETGVTQSPTHLIKTRGQQVTLRCSSQSGHNTVSWYQQALGQGPQFIFQYYREEENGRGNFPPRFSGLQFPNYSSELNVNALELDDSALYLCASRLRQGAYEQYFGPGTRLTVT.